This paragraph reports one T cell receptor beta chain. Its antigen is not identified. The entry originates in a study of tissue T cells after allogeneic stem cell transplantation. Study-wide context: Viable blood and marrow gave sorted CD3+ T cells if numbers allowed.

TCRdb's copy holds only in-frame clones and misses some; the assay was immunoSEQ multiplex PCR. The sample gives about 42,000 clones, roughly 92% of which show up once; over 3% is in the top ten. The trim removed 4 bases at V and 4 bases at J, leaving 5 bases unmatched. CDR3 length: 16 residues. The V gene's germline CDR1 is LGHDT and CDR2 YNNKEL (reference sequence). General observations from the study: Limitations included a small, clinically heterogeneous cohort and limited sampling depth. Across patients, clones rarely overlapped, yet motif clusters were shared tissue-specifically.

The receptor comes from a woman aged 40-69 years who later had graft-versus-host disease after an allogeneic stem cell transplant. The material was blood, obtained before transplantation. This chain connects TRBV3-1 (or the pseudogene TRBV3-2) to TRBJ1-6; 9 bases align to TRBD1. The CDR3 nucleotides are TGTGCCAGCAGCCTCTGGACAGGGGAATATAATTCACCCCTCCACTTT. Protein product: CASSLWTGEYNSPLHF.